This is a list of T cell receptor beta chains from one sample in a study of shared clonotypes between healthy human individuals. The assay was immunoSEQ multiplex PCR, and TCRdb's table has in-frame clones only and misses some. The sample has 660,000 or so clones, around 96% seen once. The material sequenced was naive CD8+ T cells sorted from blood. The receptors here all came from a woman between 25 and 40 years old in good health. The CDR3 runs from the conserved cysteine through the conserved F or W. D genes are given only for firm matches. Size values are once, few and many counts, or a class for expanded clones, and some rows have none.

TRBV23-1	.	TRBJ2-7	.	CASSQPESYEQYF	TGCGCCAGCAGTCAACCGGAATCCTACGAGCAGTACTTC
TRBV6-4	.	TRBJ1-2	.	CASNSRPLASYGYTF	TGTGCCAGCAATTCACGCCCGCTGGCCAGCTATGGCTACACCTTC
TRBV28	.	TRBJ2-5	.	CASSFLLVSETQYF	TGTGCCAGCAGTTTTTTACTAGTTTCGGAGACCCAGTACTTC
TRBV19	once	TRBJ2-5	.	CASSIGRQLSGETQYF	TGTGCCAGTAGTATAGGGCGGCAGCTAAGTGGAGAGACCCAGTACTTC
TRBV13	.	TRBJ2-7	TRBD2	CASSLELAPNEQYF	TGTGCCAGCAGCTTAGAACTAGCGCCCAACGAGCAGTACTTC
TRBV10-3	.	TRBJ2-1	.	CAISESTGYNEQFF	TGTGCCATCAGTGAGTCGACTGGCTACAATGAGCAGTTCTTC
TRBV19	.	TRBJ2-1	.	CASSIVSGVSYNEQFF	TGTGCCAGTAGTATAGTTTCGGGAGTCTCCTACAATGAGCAGTTCTTC
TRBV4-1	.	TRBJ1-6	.	CASSPGLQNSPLHF	TGCGCCAGCAGCCCAGGGCTACAGAATTCACCCCTCCACTTT
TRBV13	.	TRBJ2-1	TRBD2	CASRNREGYNEQFF	TGTGCCAGCAGGAATCGGGAGGGCTACAATGAGCAGTTCTTC
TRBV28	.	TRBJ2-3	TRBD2	CASSLVLAGVGDTQYF	TGTGCCAGCAGTTTGGTTCTAGCGGGAGTTGGGGATACGCAGTATTTT
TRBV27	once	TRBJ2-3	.	CASSLYPGARADTQYF	TGTGCCAGCAGTTTATATCCAGGGGCCAGGGCAGATACGCAGTATTTT
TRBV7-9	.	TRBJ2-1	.	CASSFVLRSYNEQFF	TGTGCCAGCAGCTTTGTGCTGAGAAGTTACAATGAGCAGTTCTTC
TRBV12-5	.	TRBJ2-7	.	CAKLDRAYEQYF	TGTGCTAAACTCGACCGAGCCTACGAGCAGTACTTC
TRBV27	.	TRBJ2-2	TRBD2	CASRIAGVVGELFF	TGTGCCAGCAGGATAGCGGGAGTCGTCGGGGAGCTGTTTTTT
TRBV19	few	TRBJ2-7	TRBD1	CASSSGTGGYEQYF	TGTGCCAGTAGTTCCGGGACAGGGGGCTACGAGCAGTACTTC
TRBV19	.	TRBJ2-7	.	CASSSTVGGYEQYF	TGTGCCAGTAGTAGTACCGTTGGGGGCTACGAGCAGTACTTC
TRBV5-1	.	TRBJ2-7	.	CASSLVGDSYEQYF	TGCGCCAGCAGCTTGGTAGGTGATTCCTACGAGCAGTACTTC
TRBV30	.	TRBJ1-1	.	CAWSVGGTEAFF	TGTGCCTGGAGTGTGGGGGGCACTGAAGCTTTCTTT
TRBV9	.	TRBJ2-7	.	CASSLTGYEQYF	TGTGCCAGCAGCCTTACGGGATACGAGCAGTACTTC
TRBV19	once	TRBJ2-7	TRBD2	CASSSGRTYEQYF	TGTGCCAGTAGTAGCGGGAGGACCTACGAGCAGTACTTC
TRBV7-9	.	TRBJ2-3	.	CASSLASGSTDTQYF	TGTGCCAGCAGCTTAGCGTCGGGAAGCACAGATACGCAGTATTTT
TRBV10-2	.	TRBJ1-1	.	CASSERGGAGTEAFF	TGCGCCAGCAGTGAGAGGGGGGGGGCTGGCACTGAAGCTTTCTTT
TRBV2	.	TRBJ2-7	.	CASSVGGPFFYEQYF	TGTGCCAGCAGCGTTGGGGGCCCCTTCTTCTACGAGCAGTACTTC
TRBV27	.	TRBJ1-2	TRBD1	CASTVTGGASYGYTF	TGTGCCAGCACCGTGACAGGGGGCGCTTCCTATGGCTACACCTTC
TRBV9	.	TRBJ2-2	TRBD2	CASSGTSGIEVGGELFF	TGTGCCAGCAGTGGGACTAGCGGGATTGAAGTTGGCGGGGAGCTGTTTTTT
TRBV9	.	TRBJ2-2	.	CASSAKWGREALGELFF	TGTGCCAGCAGCGCCAAATGGGGCAGGGAAGCTCTCGGGGAGCTGTTTTTT
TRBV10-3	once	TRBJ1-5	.	CAISEWARNQPQHF	TGTGCCATCAGTGAATGGGCAAGAAATCAGCCCCAGCATTTT
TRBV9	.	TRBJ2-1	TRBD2	CASSPVCRTSGICEQFF	TGTGCCAGCAGCCCCGTTTGTAGGACTAGCGGGATCTGTGAGCAGTTCTTC
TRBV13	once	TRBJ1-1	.	CASSPGFVPEAFF	TGTGCCAGCAGCCCGGGCTTTGTCCCTGAAGCTTTCTTT